A selection of T cell receptor beta chains follows, all from one sample in a study of human versus mouse CDR3 diversity and MHC coevolution. The protocol was immunoSEQ multiplex PCR, while the TCRdb copy is restricted to in-frame clones and leaves out a portion. Among 75,000 to 90,000 clones listed, roughly 95% were seen once. The specimen sequenced was naive CD4+ T cells from blood. Source of these receptors: a person aged 30 to 69 in good health. The CDR3 runs from the conserved cysteine through the conserved F or W. The D gene is left open where the match is weak. Expanded clones are given a class, and other clones once, few, many or no size at all.

CDR3nt | CDR3aa | d_gene | v_gene | abundance | j_gene
TGTGCCAGCAGCTTTGGACAGGGCCTCTCCTACGAGCAGTACTTC | CASSFGQGLSYEQYF | TRBD1 | TRBV9 | . | TRBJ2-7
. | CASSLAQAYEQYF | . | TRBV28 | . | TRBJ2-7
TGCGCCAGCAGTATGAGGACAGGGAGTGGGAATGAGCAGTTCTTC | CASSMRTGSGNEQFF | TRBD1 | TRBV5-1 | . | TRBJ2-1
TGTGCCAGCAGCTTAGCAGCGGCTCAAGATGGCTACACCTTC | CASSLAAAQDGYTF | . | TRBV7-9 | . | TRBJ1-2
TGTGCCAGCAATTCCCTTGTGACAGATACGCAGTATTTT | CASNSLVTDTQYF | . | TRBV6-5 | . | TRBJ2-3
TGTGCCAGCAGCCCCGGTCCCAACTATGGCTACACCTTC | CASSPGPNYGYTF | . | TRBV7-2 | . | TRBJ1-2
TGTGCCAGCAGGGGGACAGCGAGCTCCTACGAGCAGTACTTC | CASRGTASSYEQYF | TRBD1 | TRBV6-5 | . | TRBJ2-7
TGTGCCAGCTCACCCAACGGTGGACAGGGGGCGGTCTACAATGAGCAGTTCTTC | CASSPNGGQGAVYNEQFF | TRBD1 | TRBV18 | . | TRBJ2-1
TGTGCCAGCACTCAAGCGGGGGGCGATTTTGGCTACACCTTC | CASTQAGGDFGYTF | . | TRBV6-5 | . | TRBJ1-2
TGCGCCAGCAGCTTGAGCAGGGGGAACACTGAAGCTTTCTTT | CASSLSRGNTEAFF | . | TRBV5-1 | . | TRBJ1-1
TGCAGCGTTGTTAGCCAGGGAGGCTACAATGAGCAGTTCTTC | CSVVSQGGYNEQFF | . | TRBV29-1 | . | TRBJ2-1
TGCGCCAGCAGTCCCCTCCCAGGGGTTCGGTACGAGCAGTACTTC | CASSPLPGVRYEQYF | . | TRBV4-1 | once | TRBJ2-7
TGCGCCAGCAGCTTCCCGACTAGCGGGAGCTCCTACAATGAGCAGTTCTTC | CASSFPTSGSSYNEQFF | TRBD2 | TRBV5-1 | . | TRBJ2-1
TGTGCCAGCAGCTTAGTTCGGGGTAGCACCGGGGAGCTGTTTTTT | CASSLVRGSTGELFF | . | TRBV7-3 | . | TRBJ2-2
TGTGCCAGCAGCGTAGGGACAGGGGGCTCGTCACCCCTCCACTTT | CASSVGTGGSSPLHF | TRBD1 | TRBV9 | . | TRBJ1-6
TGTGCCAGTAGCCCGGGACAGGCCCAAGAGACCCAGTACTTC | CASSPGQAQETQYF | TRBD1 | TRBV19 | . | TRBJ2-5
TGCGCCAGCAGCTTGGCAGCGGGGGTGTACGAGCAGTACTTC | CASSLAAGVYEQYF | TRBD2 | TRBV5-1 | . | TRBJ2-7
TGTGCCAGCAGCCCCCCGGGTCTCCACTACAATGAGCAGTTCTTC | CASSPPGLHYNEQFF | . | TRBV7-9 | . | TRBJ2-1
TGTGCCAGCAGCTTAACGAAAGGGCAGCGAGGGGGTGAAGCTTTCTTT | CASSLTKGQRGGEAFF | . | TRBV7-3 | . | TRBJ1-1
TGTGCCAGCAGTCCAGGGAAGTCAGTGAACACTGAAGCTTTCTTT | CASSPGKSVNTEAFF | . | TRBV28 | . | TRBJ1-1
TGTGCCACCAGACCACTACCATCAGGGGCCACTGAAGCTTTCTTT | CATRPLPSGATEAFF | . | TRBV15 | once | TRBJ1-1
TGTGCCAGCAGTTTATCACGGGGGGCGGAGGAAAAACTGTTTTTT | CASSLSRGAEEKLFF | . | TRBV27 | . | TRBJ1-4